Below are 2 T cell receptor beta chains sequenced from a single sample in a study of PD-1 blockade in classical Hodgkin lymphoma. Time point described: cycle 4 day 1 (C4D1), after less than seven weeks of nivolumab. After autologous stem cell transplantation all patients relapsed, and prior brentuximab vedotin exposure differed between cohorts. Assay used: immunoSEQ multiplex PCR; TCRdb lists only in-frame clones, some missing. Of approximately 24,000 clones in the sample, around 84% were seen once. This sample comprised peripheral blood mononuclear cells (PBMCs), obtained before the fourth cycle of nivolumab. The source is a human donor with classical Hodgkin lymphoma.

With respect to this clone: The identical CDR3 is also encoded by other nucleotide sequences in the sample. This chain connects TRBV9 to TRBJ2-7; the D gene is possibly TRBD2 (6 bases). The CDR3 covers 14 residues. V lost 0 bases and J lost 0, with 7 bases in between. Germline-derived CDR1 and CDR2 are SGDLS and YYNGEE. CDR3 sequence: CASSVGGISYEQYF. In nucleotides, the CDR3 is TGTGCCAGCAGCGTAGGCGGGATCTCCTACGAGCAGTACTTC.

J is TRBJ2-3 and V is TRBV30, with TRBD1 matching over 9 bases. The CDR3 contains 15 residues. Looked up from germline, CDR1 is GTSNPN and CDR2 is SVGIG (reference sequence). The V and J ends lost 2 bases and 0 bases, in that order; junction bases with no gene match: 3. The CDR3 region has the DNA TGTGCCTGGAGTCAACAGGGGGCGAGCACAGATACGCAGTATTTT. Translated, it gives CAWSQQGASTDTQYF.